This T cell receptor (beta chain) was found in a study of blood T cell repertoires in COVID-19 (dated by TCRdb to the early 2020s). Study-wide context: Samples covering the acute and convalescent phases of COVID-19 were provided by collaborators in the United States, Italy and Spain. The material from the prospective study consisted of cDNA or gDNA derived from T cells, B-cell-depleted T cells, or PBMCs. Deeply sampled blood TCRbeta repertoires from subjects exposed to, actively infected with, or recovered from COVID-19 were included in the dataset. The repertoires were made available in a free public database intended to serve as a resource for research on the immune response to SARS-CoV-2. The samples were drawn from the first 160 participants of the ongoing ImmuneRACE study and from over a thousand subjects provided by 6 global collaborators. The sample metadata nearly always contained a de-identified subject ID, COVID-19 status, age in years and sex. Where HLA class I and class II types were available, the types were taken from metadata supplied by the sample provider, not from assay-based typing.

TCRbeta CDR3 regions were amplified from genomic DNA using the immunoSEQ Assay, a bias-controlled multiplex PCR. Under the source paper's analysis protocol: The number of nucleated cells in each sample was estimated by amplification of reference gene primers within the assay. Sequence reads were collapsed and filtered to measure the absolute abundance of every unique TCRbeta CDR3 rearrangement. For each sample, productive Simpson clonality was calculated as the square root of Simpson's diversity index across productive rearrangements. TCRdb's version of the immuneACCESS table is confined to in-frame rearrangements and falls short of the full clone set. An unresolved V gene accounts for under half of the shortfall where checked; the remainder is of unknown origin. The V and J calls and the clone size are those of that table, but D and trimming were determined from the DNA. The sample includes a few hundred thousand clones, with over 75% observed a single time. The leading ten clones occupy 1% to 1.5% of the sample.

On the study overall, not on this receptor specifically: The amount of clinical and demographic metadata varied by source and participant and was provided uncurated.

CDR1 and CDR2, per the germline V gene, are WSHSY and SAAADI. Reading from cysteine to phenylalanine, the CDR3 counts 15 amino acids. Kept here is only the CDR3 DNA, which spans 45 bases and is read in frame from base 1. Trimming costs V 2 bases and J 7 bases, and their ends lie 15 bases apart. Participants in the prospective study were aged 18 to 89 years, lived in some 24 United States geographic areas, and enrolled through a virtual design. In the prospective study, participants were assigned to cohorts based on the clinical history participants reported in a screening survey and a study questionnaire. For ImmuneRACE Cohort 3, a participant was defined as recovered based on two consecutive negative NP/OP PCR tests, clearance by a healthcare professional, or resolution of symptoms. In the prospective study, whole blood, serum and a nasopharyngeal or oropharyngeal swab were collected from each participant by mobile phlebotomists. Prospective study participants could optionally give additional blood draws and questionnaires over an approximately two-month period. Blood samples from the prospective study were shipped frozen or at room temperature prior to DNA extraction.

Comment on this clone: The clone's antigen remains unknown. Base qualities are missing; no much larger clone stands one base away.

The sequencing input was PBMCs or T cells enriched from blood (not recorded which). This receptor was obtained from a man aged 25 to 40 who had recovered from COVID-19. The V gene is TRBV10-2 and the J gene is TRBJ1-5; the best D guess is TRBD1, with 6 bases matching. Read as DNA, the sequence is TGCGCCAGCAGTGAGACAGGGATGGGGGGGCAGCCCCAGCATTTT. Translated, this gives CASSETGMGGQPQHF.